These 14 T cell receptor beta chains originate from one sample sequenced in a study of shared clonotypes between healthy human individuals. TCRdb's table, derived via immunoSEQ multiplex PCR, lists solely in-frame clones and lacks some. Among some 500,000 clones listed, around 79% were seen once. The sample comprised PBMCs. The receptors were sampled from a woman in her 40s in good health. Some clones in this sample may be carry-over from other donors' samples.

The V call is TRBV19, the J call TRBJ1-3; D perhaps matches TRBD1 (6 bases). The CDR3 extends over 13 amino acids. Germline CDR1 and CDR2: LNHDA and SQIVND (reference sequence). Deletions cut 6 bases from V and 2 bases from J, with 8 bases between. The CDR3 DNA is TGTGCCAGTAGAGACAGGCCTGGAAACACCATATATTTT. Translated, it gives CASRDRPGNTIYF.

CDR3 bases: TGTGCCAGCAGCTTAGAGCGGGGGAATGGAGAGCAGTACTTC. Amino acids: CASSLERGNGEQYF. The rearrangement uses TRBV5-4 and TRBJ2-7; 8 nucleotides line up with TRBD2. V shed 2 bases and J 7 bases; nucleotides not matched to a gene: 8. This CDR3 has 14 residues. The germline V gene encodes CDR1 SGHNT and CDR2 YYREEE (reference sequence).

The chain carries TRBV27 and TRBJ2-7; no reliable D call. The V end was cut by 3 bases, the J end by 0 bases, with 6 bases between. This CDR3 region has 13 residues. Germline V lookup: CDR1 MNHEY, CDR2 SMNVEV (reference sequence). The CDR3 region has the DNA TGTGCCAGCAGTTTCGACGACTCCTACGAGCAGTACTTC. The encoded protein is CASSFDDSYEQYF.

The chain is built from TRBV5-5 and TRBJ2-7; D call uncertain. The CDR3 totals 12 residues. CDR1 SGHKS and CDR2 YYEKEE come from the germline V gene (reference sequence). Trimming stripped 2 bases from V and 4 bases from J, with 7 bases between. CDR3 protein: CASSLDRYEQYF. CDR3 nucleotides: TGTGCCAGCAGCTTAGACCGATACGAGCAGTACTTC.

This chain links TRBV5-1 with TRBJ1-4; D is uncertain. The CDR3 is 12 residues long. The ends were cut back, 4 bases at V and 14 bases at J, with 15 bases in the middle. Germline loops: CDR1 SGHRS, CDR2 YFSETQ. CDR3 in amino acids: CASSATDGPLFF. CDR3 nucleotides: TGCGCCAGCAGCGCCACCGACGGGCCTCTGTTTTTT.

V and J are TRBV6-1 and TRBJ1-1; TRBD1 might be the D (6 bases). Trimming removed 3 bases at V and 6 bases at J, with 26 bases between. Germline values: CDR1 MNHNS, CDR2 SASEGT. The CDR3 length is 18 residues. DNA for the CDR3: TGTGCCAGCAGTGACGTCGCAGTCCGTATAACTCGGGGGCCTGAAGCTTTCTTT. The encoded protein is CASSDVAVRITRGPEAFF.

The chain joins TRBV5-1 to TRBJ2-7, with TRBD1 matching 7 bases. Trimming removed 0 bases from V and 11 bases from J; junction bases left unmatched: 5. Germline V gives CDR1 SGHRS, CDR2 YFSETQ. This CDR3 contains 12 residues. The CDR3 region is CASSLEGQDEYF. CDR3 nucleotides: TGCGCCAGCAGCTTGGAAGGACAGGACGAGTACTTC. Drawing the rest from reference TRBV5-1 and TRBJ2-7, the complete variable domain is KAGVTQTPRYLIKTRGQQVTLSCSPISGHRSVSWYQQTPGQGLQFLFEYFSETQRNKGNFPGRFSGRQFSNSRSEMNVSTLELGDSALYLCASSLEGQDEYFGPGTRLTVT.

In DNA, the CDR3 is TGTGCCAGCAGCGTAGATAGCGGGAGTGGCAATACGCAGTATTTT. It is translated as CASSVDSGSGNTQYF. The V gene is TRBV9, the J gene TRBJ2-3; 9 bases match TRBD2. J lost 7 bases, V lost 0 bases, and 6 bases had no gene match. Germline CDR1 reads SGDLS; CDR2 reads YYNGEE. The CDR3 loop spans 15 amino acids.

J is TRBJ2-3 and V is TRBV4-2; TRBD2 agrees at 7 bases. The V and J ends lost 5 bases and 5 bases, in that order; junction bases with no gene match: 10. CDR1 is LGHNA, CDR2 YNFKEQ, per germline. The CDR3 has 15 amino acids. For the CDR3, the DNA is TGTGCCAGCAGCTCTCTAGCGGTTGCGGGAGATACGCAGTATTTT. It is translated as CASSSLAVAGDTQYF.

The genes are TRBV28 and TRBJ2-6; 7 nucleotides align to TRBD1. The CDR3 has 15 amino acids. The germline CDR1 and CDR2 sequences are MDHEN and SYDVKM. The J segment lost 2 bases and the V segment lost 6 bases, leaving 4 bases of the junction unmatched. CDR3 amino acids: CASRNQGAGANVLTF. In nucleotides, the CDR3 is TGTGCCAGCAGAAACCAGGGGGCTGGGGCCAACGTCCTGACTTTC.

The chain couples TRBV5-1 to TRBJ2-3; 7 nucleotides align to TRBD2. This CDR3 region has 12 residues. The germline CDR1 and CDR2 sequences are SGHRS and YFSETQ. V shed 7 bases and J 2 bases; nucleotides not matched to a gene: 1. In nucleotides, the CDR3 is TGCGCCAGCGGGAGGGCCACAGATACGCAGTATTTT. Encoded protein: CASGRATDTQYF.

The chain's CDR3 is CASSLYSGRDTDTQYF. CDR3 nucleotides: TGTGCCAGCAGCTTATATAGCGGGAGGGACACAGATACGCAGTATTTT. The V and J genes are TRBV11-2 and TRBJ2-3; 11 bases map to TRBD2. The CDR3 runs 16 residues. V lost 2 bases, J lost 2 bases, and 3 bases stayed unmatched. Germline V gene lookup returns CDR1 SGHAT and CDR2 FQNNGV.

The rearrangement links TRBV5-4 to TRBJ2-7, with TRBD2 matching 11 bases. The CDR3 extends over 16 amino acids. V was pared by 0 bases and J by 3 bases, with 5 bases of the junction left unmatched. The germline gives CDR1 SGHNT, CDR2 YYREEE (reference sequence). The chain's CDR3 is CASSLAGLAGYYEQYF. The CDR3 nucleotides are TGTGCCAGCAGCTTGGCCGGACTAGCGGGTTACTACGAGCAGTACTTC.

This chain joins TRBV13 and TRBJ1-1, with D hard to call. Germline values: CDR1 PRHDT, CDR2 FYEKMQ (reference sequence). Trimming removed 4 bases from V and 7 bases from J, with 13 bases in between. The CDR3 spans 13 residues. In DNA form, the CDR3 reads TGTGCCAGCAGCTCGACACATCGGAGTGAAGCTTTCTTT. It translates to CASSSTHRSEAFF.